This is a list of T cell receptor beta chains from one sample in a study of cytomegalovirus exposure and HLA in healthy donors. Sequencing used immunoSEQ multiplex PCR; TCRdb keeps in-frame clones, though not all of them. Here the sample spans roughly 200,000 clones, 65% to 90% being singletons. Sequenced: PBMCs. Receptor source: a woman in her thirties in good health and CMV-seronegative. Both conserved end residues are part of each CDR3. The order of the fields is clone size, J gene, V gene, D gene, CDR3 protein, CDR3 DNA. The D gene is left open where the match is weak. Clone size is not always given. Where it is, it says once, few, many or a class for expanded clones.

NA	TRBJ2-4	TRBV13	TRBD2	CASSLSGGGAKNIQYF	TGTGCCAGCAGCTTATCCGGCGGGGGGGCCAAAAACATTCAGTACTTC
NA	TRBJ2-7	TRBV10-3	NA	CAIGGLPYEQYF	TGTGCCATCGGGGGACTCCCATACGAGCAGTACTTC
NA	TRBJ2-7	TRBV9	NA	CASSVRAGGYEQYF	TGTGCCAGCAGCGTGCGGGCGGGCGGCTACGAGCAGTACTTC
NA	TRBJ2-7	TRBV28	NA	CASSPPGYEQYF	TGTGCCAGCAGCCCACCCGGTTACGAGCAGTACTTC
NA	TRBJ2-1	TRBV29-1	TRBD1	CSVPGTGVNEQFF	TGCAGCGTTCCAGGGACAGGGGTCAATGAGCAGTTCTTC
NA	TRBJ2-2	TRBV19	NA	CASSMAHSTGELFF	TGTGCCAGTAGTATGGCCCACAGCACCGGGGAGCTGTTTTTT
few	TRBJ2-1	TRBV29-1	NA	CSSRGGGAGTDEQFF	TGCAGCTCCCGAGGGGGCGGGGCCGGAACGGATGAGCAGTTCTTC
NA	TRBJ2-1	TRBV5-1	NA	CASSITGNNEQFF	TGCGCCAGCAGCATAACAGGGAACAATGAGCAGTTCTTC
NA	TRBJ1-2	TRBV7-2	NA	CASSLAGSGGYTF	TGTGCCAGCAGCTTAGCCGGGTCCGGTGGCTACACCTTC
once	TRBJ2-7	TRBV5-4	TRBD1	CASRDRGGTYEQYF	TGTGCCAGCAGGGACAGGGGCGGTACCTACGAGCAGTACTTC
NA	TRBJ2-2	TRBV6-6	NA	CASTTTGAGSGELFF	TGTGCCAGCACCACCACCGGGGCGGGGTCCGGGGAGCTGTTTTTT
NA	TRBJ2-1	TRBV5-1	NA	CASSPLFGTLNEQFF	TGCGCCAGCAGCCCGCTTTTTGGGACTTTAAATGAGCAGTTCTTC
once	TRBJ2-2	TRBV2	NA	CASSATMRGNTGELFF	TGTGCCAGCAGTGCCACGATGCGGGGGAACACCGGGGAGCTGTTTTTT
NA	TRBJ2-6	TRBV19	TRBD1	CASSMEVNRGLPGANVLTF	TGTGCCAGTAGTATGGAGGTGAACAGGGGCCTTCCTGGGGCCAACGTCCTGACTTTC
NA	TRBJ2-2	TRBV2	NA	CASNPGVGELFF	TGTGCCAGCAACCCAGGGGTCGGGGAGCTGTTTTTT
NA	TRBJ2-3	TRBV7-6	TRBD2	CASSLAALAGVNTQYF	TGTGCCAGCAGCTTAGCCGCCCTAGCGGGAGTTAATACGCAGTATTTT
NA	TRBJ2-6	TRBV19	TRBD2	CASGTSAFPTSGANVLTF	TGTGCCAGTGGAACTAGCGCCTTCCCCACCTCTGGGGCCAACGTCCTGACTTTC
once	TRBJ2-3	TRBV29-1	TRBD2	CSGEVGLAGPDTQYF	TGCAGCGGAGAGGTGGGACTAGCGGGCCCAGATACGCAGTATTTT
NA	TRBJ2-6	TRBV9	NA	CASSVTSGVFRSSGANVLTF	TGTGCCAGCAGCGTAACCTCAGGGGTCTTCAGGAGTTCTGGGGCCAACGTCCTGACTTTC
NA	TRBJ2-1	TRBV6-6	NA	CASGQTVYNEQFF	TGTGCCAGCGGTCAGACAGTCTACAATGAGCAGTTCTTC
NA	TRBJ1-2	TRBV10-2	NA	CASSLQGSNYGYTF	TGCGCCAGCAGCTTACAGGGATCCAACTATGGCTACACCTTC
NA	TRBJ2-2	TRBV7-3	TRBD1	CASSLDRGREGTGELFF	TGTGCCAGCAGCCTGGACAGGGGCCGTGAAGGCACCGGGGAGCTGTTTTTT
NA	TRBJ2-5	TRBV2	NA	CASSEVRQETQYF	TGTGCCAGCAGTGAAGTGCGGCAAGAGACCCAGTACTTC
NA	TRBJ2-2	TRBV28	NA	CASNGNTGELFF	TGTGCCAGCAACGGGAACACCGGGGAGCTGTTTTTT
NA	TRBJ1-2	TRBV5-6	NA	CASSLVGASYGYTF	TGTGCCAGCAGCTTGGTGGGGGCAAGCTATGGCTACACCTTC
NA	TRBJ2-7	TRBV6-5	TRBD2	CASSYSSGMGYEQYF	TGTGCCAGCAGTTATTCCAGCGGGATGGGCTACGAGCAGTACTTC
NA	TRBJ2-7	TRBV7-8	NA	CASSLVQGEISYEQYF	TGTGCCAGCAGCTTAGTACAGGGCGAGATCTCCTACGAGCAGTACTTC
NA	TRBJ2-1	TRBV5-1	NA	CASSLFEYNEQFF	TGCGCCAGCAGTTTGTTCGAGTACAATGAGCAGTTCTTC
NA	TRBJ1-2	TRBV7-2	NA	CASSSGFNYGYTF	TGTGCCAGCAGCTCGGGATTTAACTATGGCTACACCTTC
NA	TRBJ2-7	TRBV18	NA	CASSPRDRSHPYEQYF	TGTGCCAGCTCACCACGAGACAGGAGTCACCCCTACGAGCAGTACTTC
NA	TRBJ2-7	TRBV20-1	NA	CSATLAYEQYF	TGCAGTGCTACACTAGCTTACGAGCAGTACTTC
NA	TRBJ2-5	TRBV19	TRBD2	CASTFSGGAGETQYF	TGTGCCAGTACCTTTAGCGGGGGGGCCGGGGAGACCCAGTACTTC
few	TRBJ1-2	TRBV9	TRBD1	CASSVGVGGGKGYTF	TGTGCCAGCAGCGTAGGGGTAGGGGGCGGAAAGGGCTACACCTTC
NA	TRBJ2-3	TRBV28	NA	CASSAGWRGARGDTQYF	TGTGCCAGCAGCGCAGGGTGGCGGGGAGCCCGGGGAGATACGCAGTATTTT
NA	TRBJ2-3	TRBV6-6	NA	CASTSPGQGTDTQYF	TGTGCCAGCACCTCCCCTGGGCAGGGAACAGATACGCAGTATTTT
NA	TRBJ1-5	TRBV5-5	TRBD1	CASSLDRGNQPQHF	TGTGCCAGCAGCTTGGACAGGGGAAATCAGCCCCAGCATTTT
NA	TRBJ2-7	TRBV6-1	TRBD1	CASSRTGRRYEQYF	TGTGCCAGCAGCAGGACAGGGCGTCGTTACGAGCAGTACTTC
NA	TRBJ2-7	TRBV2	NA	CASSVRSSSSSEQYF	TGTGCCAGCAGTGTAAGATCGTCAAGTTCCAGCGAGCAGTACTTC